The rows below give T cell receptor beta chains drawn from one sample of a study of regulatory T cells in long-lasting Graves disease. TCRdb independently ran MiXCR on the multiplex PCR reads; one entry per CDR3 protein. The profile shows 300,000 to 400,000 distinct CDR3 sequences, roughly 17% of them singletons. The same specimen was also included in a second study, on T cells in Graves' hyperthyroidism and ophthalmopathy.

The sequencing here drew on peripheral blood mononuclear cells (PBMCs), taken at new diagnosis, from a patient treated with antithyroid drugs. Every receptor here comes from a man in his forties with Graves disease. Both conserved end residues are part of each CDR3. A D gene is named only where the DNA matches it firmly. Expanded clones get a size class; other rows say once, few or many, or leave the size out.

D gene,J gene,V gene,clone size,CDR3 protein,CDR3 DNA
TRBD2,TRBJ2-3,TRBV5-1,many,CASSIGSGGRTDTQYF,TGCGCCAGCAGCATAGGTAGCGGGGGCCGCACAGATACGCAGTATTTT
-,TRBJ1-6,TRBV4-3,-,CASSPRTVNSPLHF,TGCGCCAGCAGCCCGCGGACAGTTAATTCACCCCTCCACTTT
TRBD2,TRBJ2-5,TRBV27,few,CASSLSTRRGGETQYF,TGTGCCAGCAGTTTATCAACGCGGCGGGGGGGAGAGACCCAGTACTTC
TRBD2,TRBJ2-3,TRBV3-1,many,CASSQGTSGRTDTQYF,TGTGCCAGCAGCCAAGGGACTAGTGGACGCACAGATACGCAGTATTTT
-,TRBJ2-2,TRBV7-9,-,CASSLGTTLTGELFF,TGTGCCAGCAGCTTAGGGACCACACTCACCGGGGAGCTGTTTTTT
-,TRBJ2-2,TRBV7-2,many,CASSLEVASRELFF,TGTGCCAGCAGCTTAGAAGTAGCGAGCAGGGAGCTGTTTTTT
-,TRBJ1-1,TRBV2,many,CASSTFYRAEAFF,TGTGCCAGCAGTACATTTTACAGGGCTGAAGCTTTCTTT
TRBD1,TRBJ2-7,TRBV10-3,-,CAIKGQGAYEQYF,TGTGCCATCAAGGGACAGGGAGCCTACGAGCAGTACTTC
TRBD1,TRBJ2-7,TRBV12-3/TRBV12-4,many,CASSIRQGSYEQYF,TGTGCCAGCAGTATCCGACAGGGGTCCTACGAGCAGTACTTC
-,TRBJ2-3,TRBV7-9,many,CASSQTGTSTDTQYF,TGTGCCAGCAGCCAGACCGGGACTAGCACAGATACGCAGTATTTT
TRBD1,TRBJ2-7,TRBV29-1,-,CSVEDETGTGGAEQYF,TGCAGCGTTGAAGACGAAACCGGGACAGGAGGCGCCGAGCAGTACTTC
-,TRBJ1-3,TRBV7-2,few,CASSLVGGLGNTIYF,TGTGCCAGCAGCTTAGTTGGGGGGCTTGGAAACACCATATATTTT
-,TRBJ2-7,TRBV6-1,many,CASSEASAGSHEQYF,TGTGCCAGCAGTGAAGCGTCGGCAGGCTCCCACGAGCAGTACTTC
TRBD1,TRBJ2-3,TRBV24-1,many,CATSLGQGTDTQYF,TGTGCCACCAGCCTGGGACAGGGAACAGATACGCAGTATTTT
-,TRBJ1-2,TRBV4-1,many,CASSPRGYGYTF,TGCGCCAGCAGCCCCCGGGGGTATGGCTACACCTTC
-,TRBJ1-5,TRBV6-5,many,CASSFSLRSQPQHF,TGTGCCAGCAGTTTCAGTCTCCGTAGTCAGCCCCAGCATTTT
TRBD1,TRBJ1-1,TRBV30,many,CAWTVGTGYTEAFF,TGTGCCTGGACCGTAGGGACAGGGTATACTGAAGCTTTCTTT
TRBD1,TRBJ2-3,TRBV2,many,CARTGTGGTDTQYF,TGTGCCAGAACCGGGACAGGGGGTACAGATACGCAGTATTTT
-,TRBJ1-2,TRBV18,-,CASSPVPPILGYGYTF,TGTGCCAGCTCACCAGTCCCCCCGATCCTTGGGTATGGCTACACCTTC
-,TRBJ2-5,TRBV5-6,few,CASSFIRGRVETQYF,TGTGCCAGCAGCTTCATCAGGGGTCGAGTAGAGACCCAGTACTTC
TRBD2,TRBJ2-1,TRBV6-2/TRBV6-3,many,CASRPGVSGGKGEQFF,TGTGCCAGCAGGCCAGGAGTTAGCGGGGGGAAAGGTGAGCAGTTCTTC
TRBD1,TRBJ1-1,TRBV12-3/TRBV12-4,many,CASSYRQGLRAFF,TGTGCCAGCAGCTACCGACAGGGGTTGCGAGCTTTCTTT
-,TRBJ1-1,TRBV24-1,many,CATSDVSNAKAFF,TGTGCCACCAGTGACGTAAGTAACGCGAAAGCTTTCTTT
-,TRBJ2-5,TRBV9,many,CASSVNAETQYF,TGTGCCAGCAGCGTAAACGCGGAGACCCAGTACTTC
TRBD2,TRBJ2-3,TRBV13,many,CASSLAGTSSADTQYF,TGTGCCAGCAGCCTCGCCGGGACTAGCAGCGCAGATACGCAGTATTTT
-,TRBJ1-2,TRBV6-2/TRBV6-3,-,CASTLSQSGFGYTF,TGTGCCAGCACTCTTTCTCAGAGTGGATTTGGCTACACCTTC
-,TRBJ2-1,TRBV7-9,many,CASSLGGPNEQFF,TGTGCCAGCAGCTTAGGCGGACCCAATGAGCAGTTCTTC
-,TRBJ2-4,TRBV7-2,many,CASSLGGVAKNIQYF,TGTGCCAGCAGCTTAGGAGGGGTAGCCAAAAACATTCAGTACTTC
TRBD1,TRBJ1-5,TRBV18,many,CASSSTDRINQPQHF,TGTGCCAGCTCATCTACGGACAGGATCAATCAGCCCCAGCATTTT
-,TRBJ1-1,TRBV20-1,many,CSAILPLNTEAFF,TGCAGTGCAATCCTACCCCTGAACACTGAAGCTTTCTTT
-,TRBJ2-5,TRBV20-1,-,CSALVGGAAETQYF,TGCAGTGCTCTGGTCGGTGGGGCGGCCGAGACCCAGTACTTC
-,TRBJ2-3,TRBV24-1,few,CATKSGTSTDTQYF,TGTGCCACCAAGAGTGGTACGAGCACAGATACGCAGTATTTT
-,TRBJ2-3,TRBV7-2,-,CASSRAGSTDTQYF,TGTGCCAGCAGCCGGGCGGGGAGTACAGATACGCAGTATTTT
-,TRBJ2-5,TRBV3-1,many,CASSQNGPAGETQYF,TGTGCCAGCAGCCAAAACGGCCCCGCGGGGGAGACCCAGTACTTC
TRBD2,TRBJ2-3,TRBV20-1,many,CSARPRRAGGTDTQYF,TGCAGTGCTAGACCGCGGAGGGCGGGGGGCACAGATACGCAGTATTTT
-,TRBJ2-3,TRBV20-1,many,CSGAPFRSTDTQYF,TGCAGTGGTGCGCCTTTTCGGAGCACAGATACGCAGTATTTT
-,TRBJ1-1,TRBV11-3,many,CASSFGREGTEAFF,TGTGCCAGCAGCTTCGGCAGGGAAGGCACTGAAGCTTTCTTT
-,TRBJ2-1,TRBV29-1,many,CSVVGWQGRNEQFF,TGCAGCGTTGTCGGCTGGCAGGGGAGGAATGAGCAGTTCTTC
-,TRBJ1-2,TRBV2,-,CASSDLWENYGYTF,TGTGCCAGCAGTGACCTATGGGAGAACTATGGCTACACCTTC
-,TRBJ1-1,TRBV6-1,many,CASQTGREAFF,TGTGCCAGCCAAACGGGGAGAGAAGCTTTCTTT
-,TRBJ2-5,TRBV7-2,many,CASSFRVGETQYF,TGTGCCAGCAGCTTCCGGGTCGGAGAGACCCAGTACTTC
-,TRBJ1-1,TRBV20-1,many,CSAREGGLVGEAFF,TGCAGTGCTAGAGAAGGAGGGCTTGTAGGTGAAGCTTTCTTT
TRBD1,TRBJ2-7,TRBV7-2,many,CASSALGTGYYEQYF,TGTGCCAGCAGCGCCCTCGGGACAGGTTACTACGAGCAGTACTTC
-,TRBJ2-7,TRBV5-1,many,CASSLVRGLDEQYF,TGCGCCAGCAGCTTGGTGAGGGGTCTTGACGAGCAGTACTTC
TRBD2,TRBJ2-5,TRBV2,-,CASKRTSGGETQYF,TGTGCCAGCAAAAGGACTAGCGGAGGGGAGACCCAGTACTTC